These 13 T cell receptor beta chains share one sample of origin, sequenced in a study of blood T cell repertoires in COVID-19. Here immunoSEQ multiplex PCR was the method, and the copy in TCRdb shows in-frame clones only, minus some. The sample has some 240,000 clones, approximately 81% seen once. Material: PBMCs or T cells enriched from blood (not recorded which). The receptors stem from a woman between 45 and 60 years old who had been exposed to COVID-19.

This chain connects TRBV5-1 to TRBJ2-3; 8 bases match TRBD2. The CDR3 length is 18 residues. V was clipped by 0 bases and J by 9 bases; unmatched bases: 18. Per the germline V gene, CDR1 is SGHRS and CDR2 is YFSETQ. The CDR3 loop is CASSLGVGSGDSRGTQYF. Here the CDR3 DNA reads TGCGCCAGCAGCTTGGGGGTTGGTAGCGGGGACTCTCGGGGGACGCAGTATTTT.

The CDR3 nucleotides read TGTGCCAGCAGTGGCGGGGGGGCCGGGGAGCTGTTTTTT. Translation: CASSGGGAGELFF. The V and J genes are TRBV6-1 and TRBJ2-2, with TRBD2 matching 9 bases. V was clipped by 4 bases and J by 6 bases; unmatched bases: 0. CDR1 is MNHNS, CDR2 SASEGT, per germline. This CDR3 region has 13 residues.

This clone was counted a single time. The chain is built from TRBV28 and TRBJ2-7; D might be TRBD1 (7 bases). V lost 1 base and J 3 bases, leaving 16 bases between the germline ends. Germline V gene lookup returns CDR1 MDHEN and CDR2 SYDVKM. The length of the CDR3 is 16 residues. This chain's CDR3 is CASSLLEGAIFYEQYF. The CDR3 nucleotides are TGTGCCAGCAGTTTATTGGAGGGGGCAATTTTCTACGAGCAGTACTTC.

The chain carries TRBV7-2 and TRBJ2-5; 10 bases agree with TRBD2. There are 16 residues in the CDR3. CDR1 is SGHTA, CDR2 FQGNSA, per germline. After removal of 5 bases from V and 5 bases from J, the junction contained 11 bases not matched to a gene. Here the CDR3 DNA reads TGTGCCAGCAGCCCTAACGGACTAGCGGATGGGGAGACCCAGTACTTC. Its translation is CASSPNGLADGETQYF.

The CDR3 reads CASSLFELAGYNEQFF. CDR3 DNA: TGTGCCAGCAGCTTGTTCGAATTAGCGGGGTACAATGAGCAGTTCTTC. The chain joins TRBV5-4 to TRBJ2-1; 8 positions agree with TRBD2. Germline V gives CDR1 SGHNT, CDR2 YYREEE (reference sequence). CDR3 length equals 16 residues. After removal of 1 base from V and 4 bases from J, the junction contained 7 bases not matched to a gene. The variable domain in full, with the rest retrieved from reference TRBV5-4 and TRBJ2-1, is ETGVTQSPTHLIKTRGQQVTLRCSSQSGHNTVSWYQQALGQGPQFIFQYYREEENGRGNFPPRFSGLQFPNYSSELNVNALELDDSALYLCASSLFELAGYNEQFFGPGTRLTVL.

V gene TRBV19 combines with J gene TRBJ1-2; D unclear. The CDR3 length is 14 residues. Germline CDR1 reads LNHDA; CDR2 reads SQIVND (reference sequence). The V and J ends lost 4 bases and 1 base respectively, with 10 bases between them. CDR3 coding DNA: TGTGCCAGTAGTACACCACTTTTTAACTATGGCTACACCTTC. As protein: CASSTPLFNYGYTF.

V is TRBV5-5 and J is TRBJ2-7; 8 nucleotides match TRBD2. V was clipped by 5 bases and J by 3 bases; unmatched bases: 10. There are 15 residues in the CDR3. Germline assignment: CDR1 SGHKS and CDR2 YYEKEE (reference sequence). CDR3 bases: TGTGCCAGCAGTCCCAGCGGGGGATTTTACTACGAGCAGTACTTC. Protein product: CASSPSGGFYYEQYF.

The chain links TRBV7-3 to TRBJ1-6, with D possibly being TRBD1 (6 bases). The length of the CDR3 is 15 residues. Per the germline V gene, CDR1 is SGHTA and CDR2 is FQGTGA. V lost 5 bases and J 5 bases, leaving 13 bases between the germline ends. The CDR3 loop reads CASSASRQDNSPLHF. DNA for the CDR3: TGTGCCAGCAGCGCATCGAGACAGGATAATTCACCCCTCCACTTT.

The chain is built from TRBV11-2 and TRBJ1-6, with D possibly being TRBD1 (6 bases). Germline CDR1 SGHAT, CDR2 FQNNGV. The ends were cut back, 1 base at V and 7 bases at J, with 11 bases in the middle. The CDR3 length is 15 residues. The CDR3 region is CASSLGAGANSPLHF. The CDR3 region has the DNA TGTGCCAGCAGCTTAGGGGCAGGGGCGAATTCACCCCTCCACTTT.

In DNA form, the CDR3 reads TGTGCCAGCAGCTTGGGCAGGCCCCTTAATGGCTACACCTTC. Translating gives CASSLGRPLNGYTF. The chain has TRBV5-6 and TRBJ1-2, with D uncertain. This CDR3 has 14 amino acids. With 0 bases removed from V and 6 bases from J, the gap between germline ends came to 12 bases. Germline lookup yields CDR1 SGHDT and CDR2 YYEEEE.

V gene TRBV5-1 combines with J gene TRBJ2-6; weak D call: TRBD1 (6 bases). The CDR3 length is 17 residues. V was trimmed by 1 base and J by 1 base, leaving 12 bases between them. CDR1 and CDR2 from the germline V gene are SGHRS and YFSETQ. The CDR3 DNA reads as TGCGCCAGCAGCTTGACGGGACACAGATCTGGGGCCAACGTCCTGACTTTC. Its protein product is CASSLTGHRSGANVLTF.

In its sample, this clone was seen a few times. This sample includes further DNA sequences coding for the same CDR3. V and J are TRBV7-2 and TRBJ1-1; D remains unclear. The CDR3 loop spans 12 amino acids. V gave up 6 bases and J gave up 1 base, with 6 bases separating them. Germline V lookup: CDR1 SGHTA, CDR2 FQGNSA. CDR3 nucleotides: TGTGCCAGCAGTATACAGAACACTGAAGCTTTCTTT. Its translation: CASSIQNTEAFF.

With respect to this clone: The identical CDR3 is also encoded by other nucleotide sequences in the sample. This chain's CDR3 is CASSSPREIGYEQYF. In DNA form, the CDR3 reads TGTGCCAGCAGCTCCCCCCGGGAAATAGGCTACGAGCAGTACTTC. The V call is TRBV7-9, the J call TRBJ2-7; D might be TRBD2 (5 bases). Germline V gene sequence: CDR1 SEHNR, CDR2 FQNEAQ (reference sequence). Trimming cost V 4 bases and J 3 bases, with 16 bases left between them. This CDR3 contains 15 residues.